This entry concerns a single TCR beta chain. This sample is part of a study of cytomegalovirus exposure and HLA in healthy donors. This CDR3 is built from 12 residues. The ends were cut back, 2 bases at V and 0 bases at J, with 4 bases in the middle. CDR1 GTSNPN and CDR2 SVGIG come from the germline V gene (reference sequence). The study ran its PCR with 60 Vbeta and 13 Jbeta primers. TCRdb's table, derived via immunoSEQ multiplex PCR, lists solely in-frame clones and lacks some. The sample records approximately 110,000 clones, 15% being singletons. Sequencing used PBMCs. The chain has TRBV30 and TRBJ1-2; D is unclear. The TCR comes from a woman between 18 and 29 years old in good health and CMV-seronegative. Here the CDR3 DNA reads TGTGCCTGGAGTCCCTCTAACTATGGCTACACCTTC. Its translation is CAWSPSNYGYTF.